These T cell receptor beta chains were read from a single sample in a study of control samples from healthy donors and cancer patients. TCRdb's table, derived via immunoSEQ multiplex PCR, lists solely in-frame clones and lacks some. The sample consists of some 150,000 clones, roughly 94% of them appearing once. The specimen was PBMCs. The receptors come from a man between 60 and 70 years old with colorectal cancer. The CDR3 runs from the conserved cysteine through the conserved F or W. A D gene is named only where the DNA matches it firmly. Not every row has a clone size; where given, it reads once, few, many or a size class.

CDR3 protein: CASGLVMSGGTGELFF
CDR3 DNA: TGTGCTAGTGGTTTGGTAATGAGCGGCGGGACCGGGGAGCTGTTTTTT
D gene: .
J gene: TRBJ2-2
clone size: .
V gene: TRBV12-5

CDR3 protein: CASSQGGQGSYNEQFF
CDR3 DNA: TGTGCCAGCAGCCAAGGCGGACAGGGTTCGTACAATGAGCAGTTCTTC
D gene: TRBD1
J gene: TRBJ2-1
clone size: .
V gene: TRBV3-1/TRBV3-2

CDR3 protein: CAISESVGLPETQYF
CDR3 DNA: TGTGCCATCAGTGAGTCTGTTGGGTTGCCGGAGACCCAGTACTTC
D gene: .
J gene: TRBJ2-5
clone size: .
V gene: TRBV10-3

CDR3 protein: CSVEVGADTQYF
CDR3 DNA: TGCAGCGTTGAGGTTGGGGCCGATACGCAGTATTTT
D gene: .
J gene: TRBJ2-3
clone size: .
V gene: TRBV29-1

CDR3 protein: CASSPGTAVEKLFF
CDR3 DNA: TGTGCCAGCAGCCCCGGGACAGCGGTGGAAAAACTGTTTTTT
D gene: TRBD1
J gene: TRBJ1-4
clone size: .
V gene: TRBV2

CDR3 protein: CASSWGTSGDNEQFF
CDR3 DNA: TGTGCCAGCAGTTGGGGGACTAGCGGGGACAATGAGCAGTTCTTC
D gene: TRBD2
J gene: TRBJ2-1
clone size: .
V gene: TRBV5-4

CDR3 protein: CSASENTEAFF
CDR3 DNA: TGCAGTGCTAGCGAGAACACTGAAGCTTTCTTT
D gene: .
J gene: TRBJ1-1
clone size: .
V gene: TRBV20-1

CDR3 protein: CASSQGWGDSSAEETQYF
CDR3 DNA: TGTGCCAGCAGCCAGGGCTGGGGGGATAGCTCCGCTGAAGAGACCCAGTACTTC
D gene: .
J gene: TRBJ2-5
clone size: once
V gene: TRBV4-2

CDR3 protein: CASSQPPGGGPGTYEQYF
CDR3 DNA: TGTGCCAGCAGCCAACCCCCTGGAGGGGGCCCTGGGACCTACGAGCAGTACTTC
D gene: .
J gene: TRBJ2-7
clone size: once
V gene: TRBV14

CDR3 protein: CAWSHTGGKNTEAFF
CDR3 DNA: TGTGCCTGGAGTCATACAGGGGGGAAGAACACTGAAGCTTTCTTT
D gene: TRBD1
J gene: TRBJ1-1
clone size: .
V gene: TRBV30

CDR3 protein: CASTTSGGAIDTQYF
CDR3 DNA: TGTGCCAGCACGACTAGCGGGGGGGCGATAGATACGCAGTATTTT
D gene: TRBD2
J gene: TRBJ2-3
clone size: .
V gene: TRBV6-5

CDR3 protein: CASSYGLGYGYTF
CDR3 DNA: TGTGCCAGCAGTTACGGTCTTGGCTATGGCTACACCTTC
D gene: .
J gene: TRBJ1-2
clone size: .
V gene: TRBV6-5

CDR3 protein: CAWSVGGHEAFF
CDR3 DNA: TGTGCCTGGAGTGTCGGGGGGCATGAAGCTTTCTTT
D gene: .
J gene: TRBJ1-1
clone size: .
V gene: TRBV30

CDR3 protein: CASSQRRDAEAFF
CDR3 DNA: TGTGCCAGCAGCCAACGGAGGGACGCTGAAGCTTTCTTT
D gene: .
J gene: TRBJ1-1
clone size: .
V gene: TRBV14

CDR3 protein: CASSLGGGEQYF
CDR3 DNA: TGTGCCAGCAGTTTGGGGGGGGGCGAGCAGTACTTC
D gene: TRBD2
J gene: TRBJ2-7
clone size: .
V gene: TRBV12-3/TRBV12-4

CDR3 protein: CASSSGPSYEQYF
CDR3 DNA: TGTGCCAGCAGTTCGGGACCTTCCTACGAGCAGTACTTC
D gene: .
J gene: TRBJ2-7
clone size: .
V gene: TRBV5-6

CDR3 protein: CASSIYGTGNTEAFF
CDR3 DNA: TGTGCCAGTAGTATCTATGGGACAGGGAACACTGAAGCTTTCTTT
D gene: TRBD1
J gene: TRBJ1-1
clone size: .
V gene: TRBV19

CDR3 protein: CAWSITVNTEAFF
CDR3 DNA: TGTGCCTGGAGCATAACAGTAAACACTGAAGCTTTCTTT
D gene: .
J gene: TRBJ1-1
clone size: .
V gene: TRBV30

CDR3 protein: CASSEVGSGNTIYF
CDR3 DNA: TGTGCCAGCAGTGAAGTTGGTTCTGGAAACACCATATATTTT
D gene: .
J gene: TRBJ1-3
clone size: .
V gene: TRBV6-1

CDR3 protein: CASSPTGGSGAEAFF
CDR3 DNA: TGTGCCAGCAGCCCCACAGGTGGGTCCGGGGCTGAAGCTTTCTTT
D gene: .
J gene: TRBJ1-1
clone size: .
V gene: TRBV3-1/TRBV3-2

CDR3 protein: CSVEDPWTGSGEQYF
CDR3 DNA: TGCAGCGTTGAAGATCCTTGGACAGGCTCGGGCGAGCAGTACTTC
D gene: TRBD1
J gene: TRBJ2-7
clone size: .
V gene: TRBV29-1

CDR3 protein: CASSERVGQPQHF
CDR3 DNA: TGTGCCAGCAGTGAAAGGGTCGGGCAGCCCCAGCATTTT
D gene: .
J gene: TRBJ1-5
clone size: once
V gene: TRBV6-1

CDR3 protein: CASSQAARGAPQETQYF
CDR3 DNA: TGCGCCAGCAGCCAAGCAGCGCGGGGGGCACCTCAAGAGACCCAGTACTTC
D gene: TRBD2
J gene: TRBJ2-5
clone size: .
V gene: TRBV4-3

CDR3 protein: CASRSQGVSGYTF
CDR3 DNA: TGTGCCAGCAGATCCCAGGGGGTCTCTGGCTACACCTTC
D gene: TRBD1
J gene: TRBJ1-2
clone size: .
V gene: TRBV6-5

CDR3 protein: CTSSPGDGNYGYTF
CDR3 DNA: TGCACCAGCAGCCCGGGGGACGGGAATTATGGCTACACCTTC
D gene: .
J gene: TRBJ1-2
clone size: .
V gene: TRBV1

CDR3 protein: CASSPSTANTEAFF
CDR3 DNA: TGCGCCAGCAGCCCATCGACAGCGAACACTGAAGCTTTCTTT
D gene: .
J gene: TRBJ1-1
clone size: .
V gene: TRBV5-1